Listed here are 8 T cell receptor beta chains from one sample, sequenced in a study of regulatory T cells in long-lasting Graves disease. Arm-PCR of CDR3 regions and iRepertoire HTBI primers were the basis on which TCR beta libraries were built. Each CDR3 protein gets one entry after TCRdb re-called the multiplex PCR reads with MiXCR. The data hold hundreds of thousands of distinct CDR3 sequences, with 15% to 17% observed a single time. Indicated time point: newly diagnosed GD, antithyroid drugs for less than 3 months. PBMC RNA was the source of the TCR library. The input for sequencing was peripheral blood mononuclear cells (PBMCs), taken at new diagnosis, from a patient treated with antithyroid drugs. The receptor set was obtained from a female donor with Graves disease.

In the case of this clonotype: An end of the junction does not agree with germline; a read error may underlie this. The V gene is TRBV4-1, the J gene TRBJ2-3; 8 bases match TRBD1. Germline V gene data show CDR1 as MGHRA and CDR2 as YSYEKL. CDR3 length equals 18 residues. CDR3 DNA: TGTGCCAGCAGCCAACTCACCGGGACAGGAGTTAGCACAGATACGCAGTATTTT. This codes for CASSQLTGTGVSTDTQYF.

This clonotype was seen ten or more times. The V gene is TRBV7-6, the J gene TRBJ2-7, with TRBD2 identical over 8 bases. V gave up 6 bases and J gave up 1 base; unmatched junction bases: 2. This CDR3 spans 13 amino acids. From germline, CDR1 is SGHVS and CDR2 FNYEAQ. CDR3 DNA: TGTGCCAGCAGTCCGGGAGGGTCCTACGAGCAGTACTTC. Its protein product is CASSPGGSYEQYF.

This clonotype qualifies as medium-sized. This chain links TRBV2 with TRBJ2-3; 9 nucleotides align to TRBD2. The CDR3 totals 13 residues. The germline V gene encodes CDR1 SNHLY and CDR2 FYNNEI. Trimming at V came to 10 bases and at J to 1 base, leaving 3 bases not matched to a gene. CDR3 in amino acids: CAKERGGTDTQYF. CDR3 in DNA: TGTGCCAAAGAGCGGGGGGGCACAGATACGCAGTATTTT. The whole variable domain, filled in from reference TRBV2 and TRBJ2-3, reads EPEVTQTPSHQVTQMGQEVILRCVPISNHLYFYWYRQILGQKVEFLVSFYNNEISEKSEIFDDQFSVERPDGSNFTLKIRSTKLEDSAMYFCAKERGGTDTQYFGPGTRLTVL.

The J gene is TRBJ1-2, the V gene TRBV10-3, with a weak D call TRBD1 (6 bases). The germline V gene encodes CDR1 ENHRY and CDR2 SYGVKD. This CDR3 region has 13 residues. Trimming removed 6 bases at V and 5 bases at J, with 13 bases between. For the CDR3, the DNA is TGTGCCATCAGATTGGACAGAAATTATGGCTACACCTTC. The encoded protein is CAIRLDRNYGYTF.

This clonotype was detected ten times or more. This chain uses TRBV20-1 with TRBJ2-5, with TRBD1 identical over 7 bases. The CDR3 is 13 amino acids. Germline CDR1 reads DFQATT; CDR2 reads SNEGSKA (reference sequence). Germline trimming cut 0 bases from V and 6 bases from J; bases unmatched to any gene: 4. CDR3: CSARDPRGQTQYF. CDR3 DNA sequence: TGCAGTGCTAGAGATCCGAGGGGGCAGACCCAGTACTTC.

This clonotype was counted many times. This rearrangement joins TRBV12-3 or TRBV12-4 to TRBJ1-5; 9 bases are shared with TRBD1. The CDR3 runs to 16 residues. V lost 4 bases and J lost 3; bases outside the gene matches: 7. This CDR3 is CASSSSGTGNNQPQHF. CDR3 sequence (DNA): TGTGCCAGCAGTTCGTCCGGGACAGGGAACAATCAGCCCCAGCATTTT.

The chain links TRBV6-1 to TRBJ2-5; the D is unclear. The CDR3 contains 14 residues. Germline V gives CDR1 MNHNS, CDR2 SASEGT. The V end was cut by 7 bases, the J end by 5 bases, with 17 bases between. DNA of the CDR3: TGTGCCAGCACCAGAGAGCCTCCTTATGAGACCCAGTACTTC. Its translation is CASTREPPYETQYF.

CDR3: CASSVVGTSNTGELFF. CDR3 nucleotides: TGTGCCAGCAGCGTAGTAGGCACCTCGAACACCGGGGAGCTGTTTTTT. The V call is TRBV9, the J call TRBJ2-2; D call uncertain. V dropped 0 bases and J dropped 0 bases, with 9 bases sitting between them. CDR1 is SGDLS, CDR2 YYNGEE, per germline. The CDR3 covers 16 residues.